This T cell receptor (beta chain) was recorded in a study of a mutant IDH1 vaccine in newly diagnosed glioma. Germline CDR1 is MNHNY and CDR2 is SVGAGI (reference sequence). The CDR3 runs to 11 residues. Trimming shortened V by 7 bases and J by 5 bases, and 8 bases separated the two germline ends. The data were produced by immunoSEQ multiplex PCR, yet TCRdb's version contains in-frame clones alone and is incomplete. The sample contains 50,000 to 70,000 clones, around 74% of which appear only once. Concerning this clone itself: Its target is unknown.

Noted time point: week 35, safety follow-up. Vaccination used 300 ug of mutant IDH1 20-mer peptide per dose, with topical imiquimod. The TCR originated in a man aged 50-60 years with glioma. The specimen was PBMCs, collected from a glioma patient whose treatment included an IDH1 peptide vaccine. The chain recombines TRBV6-6 with TRBJ1-1; tentatively, D is TRBD1 (6 bases). CDR3 sequence reads: CASKTGTEAFF. The CDR3 region has the DNA TGTGCCAGCAAAACAGGGACTGAAGCTTTCTTT.